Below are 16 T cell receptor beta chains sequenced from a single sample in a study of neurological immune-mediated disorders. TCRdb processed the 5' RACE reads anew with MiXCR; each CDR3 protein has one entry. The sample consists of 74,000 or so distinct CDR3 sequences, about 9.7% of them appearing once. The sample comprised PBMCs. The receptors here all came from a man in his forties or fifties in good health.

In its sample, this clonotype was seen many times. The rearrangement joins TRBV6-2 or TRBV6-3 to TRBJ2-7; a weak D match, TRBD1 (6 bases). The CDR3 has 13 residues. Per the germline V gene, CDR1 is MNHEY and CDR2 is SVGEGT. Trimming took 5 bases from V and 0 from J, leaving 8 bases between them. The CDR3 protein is CASSPRGSYEQYF. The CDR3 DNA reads TGTGCCAGCAGTCCCAGGGGCTCCTACGAGCAGTACTTC.

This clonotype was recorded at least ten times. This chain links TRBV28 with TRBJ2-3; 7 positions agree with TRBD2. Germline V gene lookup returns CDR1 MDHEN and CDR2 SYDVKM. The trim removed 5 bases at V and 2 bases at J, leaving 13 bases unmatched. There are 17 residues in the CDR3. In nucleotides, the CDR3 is TGTGCCAGCAGTCCAGGGCAGCTAGCGGCCTTCACAGATACGCAGTATTTT. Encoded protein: CASSPGQLAAFTDTQYF.

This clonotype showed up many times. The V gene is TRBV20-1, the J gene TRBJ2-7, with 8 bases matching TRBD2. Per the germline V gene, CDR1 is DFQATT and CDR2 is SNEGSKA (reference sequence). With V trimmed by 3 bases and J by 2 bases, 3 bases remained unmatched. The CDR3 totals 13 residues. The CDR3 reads CSARTSAPYEQYF. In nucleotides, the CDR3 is TGCAGTGCTAGGACTAGCGCACCCTACGAGCAGTACTTC.

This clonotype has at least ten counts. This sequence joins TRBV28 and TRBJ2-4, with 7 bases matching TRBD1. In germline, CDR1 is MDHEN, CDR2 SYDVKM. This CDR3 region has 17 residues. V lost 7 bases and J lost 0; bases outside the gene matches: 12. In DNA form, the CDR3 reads TGTGCCAGCACCCCCCTGGACAGGATGATAGCCAAAAACATTCAGTACTTC. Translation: CASTPLDRMIAKNIQYF.

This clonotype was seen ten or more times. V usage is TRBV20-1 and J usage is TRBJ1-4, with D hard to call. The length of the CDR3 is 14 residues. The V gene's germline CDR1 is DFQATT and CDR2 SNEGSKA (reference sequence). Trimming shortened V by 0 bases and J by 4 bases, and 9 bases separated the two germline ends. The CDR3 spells CSARDPRFNEKLFF. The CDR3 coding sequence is TGCAGTGCTAGAGACCCCCGGTTTAATGAAAAACTGTTTTTT.

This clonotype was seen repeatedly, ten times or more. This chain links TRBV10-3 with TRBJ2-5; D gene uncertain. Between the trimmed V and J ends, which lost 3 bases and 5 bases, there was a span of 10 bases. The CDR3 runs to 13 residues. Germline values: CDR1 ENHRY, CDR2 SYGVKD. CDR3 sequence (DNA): TGTGCCATCAGTGACGCCGTATGGGAGACCCAGTACTTC. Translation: CAISDAVWETQYF.

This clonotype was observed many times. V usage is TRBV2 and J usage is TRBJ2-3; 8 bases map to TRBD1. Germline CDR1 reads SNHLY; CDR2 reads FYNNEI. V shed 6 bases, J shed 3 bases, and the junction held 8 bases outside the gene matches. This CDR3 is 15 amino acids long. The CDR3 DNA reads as TGTGCCAGCAGCCTCCGACAGGGGAGTACAGATACGCAGTATTTT. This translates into CASSLRQGSTDTQYF. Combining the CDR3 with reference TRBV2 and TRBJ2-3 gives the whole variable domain EPEVTQTPSHQVTQMGQEVILRCVPISNHLYFYWYRQILGQKVEFLVSFYNNEISEKSEIFDDQFSVERPDGSNFTLKIRSTKLEDSAMYFCASSLRQGSTDTQYFGPGTRLTVL.

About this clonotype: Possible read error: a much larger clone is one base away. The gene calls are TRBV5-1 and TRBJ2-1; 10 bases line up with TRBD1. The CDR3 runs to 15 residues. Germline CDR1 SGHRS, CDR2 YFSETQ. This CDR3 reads CANSLGTGALNEQFF. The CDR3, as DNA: TGCGCCAACAGCTTAGGGACAGGGGCGCTCAATGAGCAGTTCTTC.

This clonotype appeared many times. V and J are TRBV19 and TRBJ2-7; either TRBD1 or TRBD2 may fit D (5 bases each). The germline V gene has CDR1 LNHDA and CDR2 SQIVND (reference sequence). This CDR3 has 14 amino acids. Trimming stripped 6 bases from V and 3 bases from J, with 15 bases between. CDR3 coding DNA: TGTGCCAGTAGAGATAGGGGACGGAACTACGAGCAGTACTTC. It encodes CASRDRGRNYEQYF.

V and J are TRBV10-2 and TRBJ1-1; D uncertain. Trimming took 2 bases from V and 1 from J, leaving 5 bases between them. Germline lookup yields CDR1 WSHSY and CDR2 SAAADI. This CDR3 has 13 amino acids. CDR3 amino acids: CASSEARNTEAFF. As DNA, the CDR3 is TGCGCCAGCAGTGAGGCTAGGAACACTGAAGCTTTCTTT.

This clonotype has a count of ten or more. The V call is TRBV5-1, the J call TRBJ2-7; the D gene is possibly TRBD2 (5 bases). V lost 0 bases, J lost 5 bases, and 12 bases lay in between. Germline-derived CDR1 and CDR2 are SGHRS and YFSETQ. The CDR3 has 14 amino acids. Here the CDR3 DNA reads TGCGCCAGCAGCTTGGTTCCGGGGAAGGACGAGCAGTACTTC. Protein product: CASSLVPGKDEQYF. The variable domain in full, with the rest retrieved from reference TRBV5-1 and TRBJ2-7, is KAGVTQTPRYLIKTRGQQVTLSCSPISGHRSVSWYQQTPGQGLQFLFEYFSETQRNKGNFPGRFSGRQFSNSRSEMNVSTLELGDSALYLCASSLVPGKDEQYFGPGTRLTVT.

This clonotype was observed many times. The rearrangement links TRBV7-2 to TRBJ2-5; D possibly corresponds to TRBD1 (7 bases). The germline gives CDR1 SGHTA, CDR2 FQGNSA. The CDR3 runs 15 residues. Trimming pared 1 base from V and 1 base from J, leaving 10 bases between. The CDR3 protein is CASSLDQGGQETQYF. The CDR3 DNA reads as TGTGCCAGCAGCTTAGACCAGGGGGGCCAAGAGACCCAGTACTTC. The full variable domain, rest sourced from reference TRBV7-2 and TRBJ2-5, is GAGVSQSPSNKVTEKGKDVELRCDPISGHTALYWYRQSLGQGLEFLIYFQGNSAPDKSGLPSDRFSAERTGGSVSTLTIQRTQQEDSAVYLCASSLDQGGQETQYFGPGTRLLVL.

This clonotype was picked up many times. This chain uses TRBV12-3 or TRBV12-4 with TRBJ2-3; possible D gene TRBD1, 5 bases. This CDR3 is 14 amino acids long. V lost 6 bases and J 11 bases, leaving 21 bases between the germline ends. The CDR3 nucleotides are TGTGCCAGCAGCCCGGCTGGGGCCTGGTGGGGGCAGTATTTT. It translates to CASSPAGAWWGQYF.

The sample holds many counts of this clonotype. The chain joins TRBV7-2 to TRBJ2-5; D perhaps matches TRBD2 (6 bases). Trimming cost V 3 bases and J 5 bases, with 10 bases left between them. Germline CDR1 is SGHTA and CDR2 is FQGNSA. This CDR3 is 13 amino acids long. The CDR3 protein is CASSLGGSETQYF. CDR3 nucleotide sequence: TGTGCCAGCAGCTTGGGGGGATCGGAGACCCAGTACTTC.

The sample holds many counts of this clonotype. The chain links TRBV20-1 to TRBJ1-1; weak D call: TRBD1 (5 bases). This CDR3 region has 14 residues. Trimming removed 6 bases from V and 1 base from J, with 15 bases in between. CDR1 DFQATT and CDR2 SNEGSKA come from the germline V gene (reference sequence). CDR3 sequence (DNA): TGCAGTGCCCGAAGGGGCGGCAAGAACACTGAAGCTTTCTTT. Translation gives CSARRGGKNTEAFF.

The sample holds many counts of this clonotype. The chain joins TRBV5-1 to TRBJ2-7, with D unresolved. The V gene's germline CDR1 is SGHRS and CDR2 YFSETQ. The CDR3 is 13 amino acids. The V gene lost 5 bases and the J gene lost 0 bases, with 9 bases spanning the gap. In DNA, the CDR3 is TGCGCCAGCAGGGCGGCGAGCTCCTACGAGCAGTACTTC. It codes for CASRAASSYEQYF.